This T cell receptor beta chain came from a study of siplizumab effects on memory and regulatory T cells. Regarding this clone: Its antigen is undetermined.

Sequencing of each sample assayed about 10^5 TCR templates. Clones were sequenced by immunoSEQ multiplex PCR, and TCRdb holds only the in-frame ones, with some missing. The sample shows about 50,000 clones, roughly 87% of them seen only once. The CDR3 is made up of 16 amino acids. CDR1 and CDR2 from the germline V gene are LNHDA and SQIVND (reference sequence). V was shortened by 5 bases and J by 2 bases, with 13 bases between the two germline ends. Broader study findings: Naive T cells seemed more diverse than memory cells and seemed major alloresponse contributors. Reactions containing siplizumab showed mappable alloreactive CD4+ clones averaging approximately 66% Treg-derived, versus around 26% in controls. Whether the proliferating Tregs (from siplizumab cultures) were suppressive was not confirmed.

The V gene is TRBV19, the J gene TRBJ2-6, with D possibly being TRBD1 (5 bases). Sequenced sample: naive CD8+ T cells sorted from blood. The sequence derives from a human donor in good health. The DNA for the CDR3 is TGTGCCAGTAGTGGACAAACAGAGGCTGGGGCCAACGTCCTGACTTTC. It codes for CASSGQTEAGANVLTF.